These 17 T cell receptor beta chains originate from one sample sequenced in a study of T cell responses to AZD1222 COVID-19 vaccine. Sequencing used immunoSEQ multiplex PCR; TCRdb keeps in-frame clones, though not all of them. Among 65,000 to 85,000 clones listed, 75% to 90% were seen once. The input for sequencing was peripheral blood, taken 28 days after the second AZD1222 dose. The receptors stem from an adult who received the AZD1222 COVID-19 vaccine.

The chain recombines TRBV4-2 with TRBJ2-1, with D possibly matching TRBD1 (5 bases). Germline V lookup: CDR1 LGHNA, CDR2 YNFKEQ. The CDR3 consists of 15 residues. Trimming shortened V by 1 base and J by 3 bases, and 10 bases separated the two germline ends. The CDR3 DNA reads as TGTGCCAGCAGCCAAGGGGGCCAGGGCTACAATGAGCAGTTCTTC. Translation: CASSQGGQGYNEQFF.

This clone was seen only a few times. This chain joins TRBV6-5 and TRBJ1-2; no reliable D call. Trimming left V 2 bases short and J 4 bases short, with 14 bases between. This CDR3 contains 15 residues. Germline loops: CDR1 MNHEY, CDR2 SVGAGI. CDR3 region: CASSYQSTQLYGYTF. CDR3 in DNA: TGTGCCAGCAGTTACCAATCGACTCAACTCTATGGCTACACCTTC.

This clone is categorized as medium-sized (0.01 to 0.1%). The chain uses TRBV7-6 and TRBJ2-5; perhaps D is TRBD1 or TRBD2 (5 bases each). Per the germline V gene, CDR1 is SGHVS and CDR2 is FNYEAQ. CDR3 length: 16 amino acids. The V and J ends lost 4 bases and 3 bases respectively, with 18 bases between them. The CDR3 reads CASSSPQPGRKETQYF. CDR3 nucleotide sequence: TGTGCCAGCAGCTCCCCACAACCGGGACGGAAAGAGACCCAGTACTTC. The complete variable domain, with remaining parts taken from reference TRBV7-6 and TRBJ2-5, reads GAGVSQSPRYKVTKRGQDVALRCDPISGHVSLYWYRQALGQGPEFLTYFNYEAQQDKSGLPNDRFSAERPEGSISTLTIQRTEQRDSAMYRCASSSPQPGRKETQYFGPGTRLLVL.

This clone was seen many times. The chain recombines TRBV2 with TRBJ2-1; 10 bases map to TRBD2. Germline values: CDR1 SNHLY, CDR2 FYNNEI. The CDR3 runs to 20 residues. J lost 6 bases, V lost 10 bases, and 27 bases had no gene match. This CDR3 is CAKQLDRPGKRGGLINEQFF. The CDR3 DNA reads TGTGCCAAACAGCTGGACCGGCCGGGCAAGCGGGGGGGGCTTATCAATGAGCAGTTCTTC.

This chain joins TRBV5-6 and TRBJ2-7; D is perhaps TRBD2 (6 bases). CDR1 is SGHDT, CDR2 YYEEEE, per germline. Trimming removed 8 bases from V and 1 base from J, with 10 bases in between. The CDR3 loop spans 12 amino acids. The CDR3 nucleotides are TGTGCCAGTCAAGCGGGTTCCTACGAGCAGTACTTC. Protein: CASQAGSYEQYF.

CDR3 nucleotide sequence: TGTGCCAGCAGCGTGGGACAGGGTGGGGGATACGAGCAGTACTTC. Translated, it gives CASSVGQGGGYEQYF. The genes are TRBV9 and TRBJ2-7; 9 bases are shared with TRBD1. This CDR3 is 15 amino acids long. CDR1 and CDR2 from the germline V gene are SGDLS and YYNGEE. Trimming removed 2 bases from V and 4 bases from J; junction bases left unmatched: 7.

To note about this clone: An end of the junction differs from the germline gene, which may be a read error. This sequence joins TRBV7-7 and TRBJ2-7; tentatively, D is TRBD1 (6 bases). The CDR3 has 15 residues. Germline assignment: CDR1 SSHAT and CDR2 FNYEAQ (reference sequence). The CDR3 is CASSFGQGQAWEQYF. As DNA, the CDR3 is TGTGCTAGCAGCTTCGGGCAGGGGCAGGCGTGGGAGCAGTACTTC.

The sample holds many counts of this clone. Here the CDR3 reads CASSRAVSNQPQHF. The CDR3 nucleotides are TGTGCCAGCAGCAGGGCAGTTAGCAATCAGCCCCAGCATTTT. The chain joins TRBV21-1 to TRBJ1-5; the listed D gene, TRBD1, was not tested against the DNA. TRBV21-1 is tagged as a pseudogene. The CDR3 covers 14 residues.

The V gene is TRBV6-5, the J gene TRBJ1-4; possibly TRBD1 for D (6 bases). This CDR3 spans 14 amino acids. V lost 7 bases, J lost 7 bases, and 16 bases lay in between. The germline V gene encodes CDR1 MNHEY and CDR2 SVGAGI. CDR3 sequence reads: CASTSWGRAEKLFF. CDR3 nucleotides: TGTGCCAGCACCTCTTGGGGGCGCGCTGAAAAACTGTTTTTT.

This clone has only a few counts. This sequence joins TRBV7-2 and TRBJ2-1; 7 bases align to TRBD2. Germline CDR1 is SGHTA and CDR2 is FQGNSA. The CDR3 totals 12 residues. The ends lost 5 bases at V and 7 bases at J; junction bases unmatched: 2. CDR3 coding DNA: TGTGCCAGCAGCATTAGCGGGAATGAGCAGTTCTTC. Protein sequence: CASSISGNEQFF.

The genes are TRBV5-8 and TRBJ1-2; D possibly corresponds to TRBD1 (5 bases). CDR1 SGHTS and CDR2 YDEGEE come from the germline V gene. V gave up 3 bases and J gave up 8 bases, with 20 bases separating them. The CDR3 runs to 15 residues. This CDR3 is CASSSDLPGFVGYTF. In DNA, the CDR3 is TGTGCCAGCAGCTCGGACCTTCCAGGGTTCGTCGGCTACACCTTC.

The chain couples TRBV6-2 or TRBV6-3 to TRBJ1-1; TRBD1 matches at 10 bases. The CDR3 totals 16 residues. With V trimmed by 6 bases and J by 3 bases, 10 bases remained unmatched. Germline CDR1 reads MNHEY; CDR2 reads SVGEGT. In nucleotides, the CDR3 is TGTGCCAGCAGCCGCTTGGACAGGGGGTATGACACTGAAGCTTTCTTT. It yields the protein CASSRLDRGYDTEAFF.

This clone occurred a few times. The chain is built from TRBV21-1 and TRBJ2-3. TRBV21-1 constitutes a pseudogene. CDR3 size: 16 residues. CDR3 nucleotide sequence: TGTGCCCGGGGGCGGGCAGGATGGTTTATCGCAGATACGCAGTATTTT. Amino acid sequence: CARGRAGWFIADTQYF.

This clone was detected a few times. This sequence joins TRBV28 and TRBJ2-2; no firm D call. The CDR3 has 14 residues. Germline V gene lookup returns CDR1 MDHEN and CDR2 SYDVKM. V lost 1 base to trimming and J lost 5 bases, with 8 bases between them. CDR3 DNA: TGTGCCAGCAGTTTATACTCCTTTACCGGGGAGCTGTTTTTT. Its translation: CASSLYSFTGELFF.

The V call is TRBV6-2 or TRBV6-3, the J call TRBJ1-1; the match to TRBD1 covers 8 bases. Germline V CDR1 and CDR2: MNHEY, SVGEGT. CDR3 length: 17 amino acids. The V gene end was trimmed by 2 bases and the J gene end by 0 bases; junction bases not matched to a gene: 8. The CDR3 DNA reads as TGTGCCAGCAGTTACGTCAGGGGGCGGCCTATGAACACTGAAGCTTTCTTT. It codes for CASSYVRGRPMNTEAFF.

The V call is TRBV19, the J call TRBJ2-7; D assignment may be TRBD1 or TRBD2 (6 bases each). The germline CDR1 and CDR2 sequences are LNHDA and SQIVND (reference sequence). V dropped 3 bases and J dropped 4 bases, with 13 bases sitting between them. This CDR3 spans 14 amino acids. The CDR3 loop reads CASSIYRGPYEQYF. CDR3 DNA: TGTGCCAGTAGTATTTATCGGGGGCCGTACGAGCAGTACTTC.

This rearrangement joins TRBV27 to TRBJ2-3; D gene uncertain. V was trimmed by 5 bases and J by 2 bases, leaving 11 bases between them. The germline gives CDR1 MNHEY, CDR2 SMNVEV (reference sequence). This CDR3 spans 14 amino acids. The DNA for the CDR3 is TGTGCCAGCAGTCTCTCCTCCTTCACAGATACGCAGTATTTT. The encoded protein is CASSLSSFTDTQYF.